The clone carrying this T cell receptor (beta chain) turned up a few times. Its antigen is unknown. 5'-RACE, quantitative and with molecular barcodes, yielded the TCR beta libraries. One entry per CDR3 protein results from TCRdb running MiXCR on the 5' RACE reads. This sample yields hundreds of thousands of distinct CDR3 sequences, of which around 20% are seen a single time; roughly 7.4% belongs to the top ten. This entry belongs to a study of CD8 T cells in ankylosing spondylitis. Study-wide points: Previously reported in reactive arthritis synovial fluid and blood were some of the motif variants. Disease-linked clones had a CD8+ phenotype and relatively low frequency in peripheral blood.

This receptor was identified in a male donor with ankylosing spondylitis or in good health (not recorded which). Sequencing was carried out using blood, either unsorted or a sorted T cell fraction (not recorded which).

This CDR3 is CAISEEYNEQFF. DNA for the CDR3: TGTGCCATCAGTGAGGAGTACAATGAGCAGTTCTTC. J is TRBJ2-1 and V is TRBV10-3; no firm D call. Trimming removed 2 bases from V and 4 bases from J, with 3 bases in between. CDR1 ENHRY and CDR2 SYGVKD come from the germline V gene. The CDR3 contains 12 residues.